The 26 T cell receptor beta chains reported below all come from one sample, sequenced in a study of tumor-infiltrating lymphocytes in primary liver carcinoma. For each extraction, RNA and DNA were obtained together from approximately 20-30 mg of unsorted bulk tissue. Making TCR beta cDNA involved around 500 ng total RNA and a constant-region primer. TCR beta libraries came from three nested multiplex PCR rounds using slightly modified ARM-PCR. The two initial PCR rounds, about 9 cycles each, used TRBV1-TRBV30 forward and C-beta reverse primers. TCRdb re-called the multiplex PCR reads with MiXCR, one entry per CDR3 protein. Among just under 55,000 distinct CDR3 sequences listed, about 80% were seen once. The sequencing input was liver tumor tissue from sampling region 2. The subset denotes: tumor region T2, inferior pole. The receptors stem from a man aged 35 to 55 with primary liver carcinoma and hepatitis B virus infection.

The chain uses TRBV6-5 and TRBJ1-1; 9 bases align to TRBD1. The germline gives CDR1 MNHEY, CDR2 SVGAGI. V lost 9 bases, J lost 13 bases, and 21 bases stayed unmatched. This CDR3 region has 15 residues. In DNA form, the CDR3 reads TGTGCCAGTAGTCACGCCCGGGACAGGGCCCCAAAAGTTTTCTTT. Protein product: CASSHARDRAPKVFF.

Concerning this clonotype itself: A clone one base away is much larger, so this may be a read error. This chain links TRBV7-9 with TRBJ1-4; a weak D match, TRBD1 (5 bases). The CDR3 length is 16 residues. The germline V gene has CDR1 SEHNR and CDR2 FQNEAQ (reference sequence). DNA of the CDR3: TGTGCCAGCAGCCTTGGGGGGACTGCAACTAATGATAAACTGTTTTTT. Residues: CASSLGGTATNDKLFF. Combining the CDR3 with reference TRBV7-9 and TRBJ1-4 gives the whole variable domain DTGVSQNPRHKITKRGQNVTFRCDPISEHNRLYWYRQTLGQGPEFLTYFQNEAQLEKSRLLSDRFSAERPKGSFSTLEIQRTEQGDSAMYLCASSLGGTATNDKLFFGSGTQLSVL.

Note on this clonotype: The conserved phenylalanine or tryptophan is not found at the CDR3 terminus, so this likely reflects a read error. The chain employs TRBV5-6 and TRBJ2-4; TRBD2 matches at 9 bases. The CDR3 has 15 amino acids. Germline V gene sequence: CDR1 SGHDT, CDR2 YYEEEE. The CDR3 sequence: CASSLEAGGTNVQYL. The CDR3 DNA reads TGTGCCAGCAGCTTGGAAGCGGGGGGCACAAACGTTCAGTACTTA.

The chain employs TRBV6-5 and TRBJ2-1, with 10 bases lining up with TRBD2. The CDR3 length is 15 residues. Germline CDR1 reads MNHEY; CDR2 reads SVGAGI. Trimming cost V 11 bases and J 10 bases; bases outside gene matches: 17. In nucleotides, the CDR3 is TGTGCCGCCGGGCCGGGCCTAGCGGGAGTGGACGAGCAGTTCTTC. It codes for CAAGPGLAGVDEQFF.

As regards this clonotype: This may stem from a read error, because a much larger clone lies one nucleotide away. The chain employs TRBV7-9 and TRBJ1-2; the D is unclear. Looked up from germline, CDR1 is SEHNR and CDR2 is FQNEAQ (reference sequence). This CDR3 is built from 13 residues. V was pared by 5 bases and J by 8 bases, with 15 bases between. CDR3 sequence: CASSPGKGRGYTF. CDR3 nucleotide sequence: TGTGCCAGCAGCCCCGGGAAAGGGCGCGGCTACACCTTC.

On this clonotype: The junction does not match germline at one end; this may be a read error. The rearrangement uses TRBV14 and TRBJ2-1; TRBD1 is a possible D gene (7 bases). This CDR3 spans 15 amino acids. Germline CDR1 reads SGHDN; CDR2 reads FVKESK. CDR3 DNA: TGTGCCAGCAGCCACCCAGGGGGAGGCTACAATGAGCAGTCCTTC. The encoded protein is CASSHPGGGYNEQSF.

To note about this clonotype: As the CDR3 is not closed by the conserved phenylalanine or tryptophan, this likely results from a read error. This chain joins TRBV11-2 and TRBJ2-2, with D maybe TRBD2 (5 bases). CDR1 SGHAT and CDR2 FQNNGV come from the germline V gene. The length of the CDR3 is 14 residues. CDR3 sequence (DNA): TGTCCTAGCAGCTTAGGGATCCGGACCGGGGAGCTGTTTTTA. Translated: CPSSLGIRTGELFL.

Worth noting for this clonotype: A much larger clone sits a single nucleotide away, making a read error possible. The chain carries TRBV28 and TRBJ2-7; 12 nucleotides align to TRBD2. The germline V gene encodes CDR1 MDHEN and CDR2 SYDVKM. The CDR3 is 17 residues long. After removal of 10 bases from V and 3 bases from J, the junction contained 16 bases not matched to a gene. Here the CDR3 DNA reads TGTGCCACCGAGACCCGACTAGCGGGAGTCCTCTACTACGAGCAGTACTTC. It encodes CATETRLAGVLYYEQYF.

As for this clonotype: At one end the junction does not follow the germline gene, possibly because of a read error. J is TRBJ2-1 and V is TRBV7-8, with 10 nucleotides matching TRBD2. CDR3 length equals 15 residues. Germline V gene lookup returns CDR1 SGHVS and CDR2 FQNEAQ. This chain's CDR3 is CANSKRGLADNEQFF. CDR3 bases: TGTGCCAACAGCAAAAGAGGACTAGCGGACAATGAACAGTTCTTT.

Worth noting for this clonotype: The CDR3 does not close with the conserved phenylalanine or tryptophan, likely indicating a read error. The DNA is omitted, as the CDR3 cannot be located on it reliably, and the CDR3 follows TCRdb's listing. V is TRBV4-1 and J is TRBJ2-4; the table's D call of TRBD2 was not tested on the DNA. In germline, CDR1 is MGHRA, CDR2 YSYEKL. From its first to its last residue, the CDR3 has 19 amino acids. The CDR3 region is CASSQDSGGSSPAKNIQYY.

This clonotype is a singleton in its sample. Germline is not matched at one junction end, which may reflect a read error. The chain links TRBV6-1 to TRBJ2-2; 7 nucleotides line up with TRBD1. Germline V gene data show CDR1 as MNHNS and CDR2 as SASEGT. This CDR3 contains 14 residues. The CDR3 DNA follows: TGTGCCAGCATTACTACAGGGGAATTCAGGGAGTTGTTTTTT. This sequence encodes CASITTGEFRELFF.

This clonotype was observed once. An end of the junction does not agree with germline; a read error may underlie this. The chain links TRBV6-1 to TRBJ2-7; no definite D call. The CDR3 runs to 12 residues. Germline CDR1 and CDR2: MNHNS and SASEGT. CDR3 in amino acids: CANSEALSEQYF. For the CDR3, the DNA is TGTGCCAACAGTGAAGCGCTCAGCGAGCAGTACTTC.

This chain's CDR3 is CASNQGGRDTQYF. The CDR3 region has the DNA TGTGCCAGCAACCAGGGGGGGCGTGATACGCAGTATTTT. The rearrangement uses TRBV9 and TRBJ2-3, with D perhaps assigned TRBD1 or TRBD2 (7 bases each). The CDR3 runs 13 residues. Trimming took 6 bases from V and 6 from J, leaving 14 bases between them. Germline CDR1 reads SGDLS; CDR2 reads YYNGEE.

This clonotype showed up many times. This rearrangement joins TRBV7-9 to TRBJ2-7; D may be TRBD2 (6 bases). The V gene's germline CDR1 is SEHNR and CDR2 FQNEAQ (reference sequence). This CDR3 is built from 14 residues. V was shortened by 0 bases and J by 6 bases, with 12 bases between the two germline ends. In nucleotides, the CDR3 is TGTGCCAGCAGCTTAGCTGGGGCCGGGAGCGAGCAGTACTTC. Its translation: CASSLAGAGSEQYF.

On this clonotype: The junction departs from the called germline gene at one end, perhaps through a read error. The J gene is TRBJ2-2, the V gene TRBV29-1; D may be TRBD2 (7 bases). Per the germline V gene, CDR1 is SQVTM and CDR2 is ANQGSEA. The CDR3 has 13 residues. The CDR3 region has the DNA TGCAGCGTGAAAGGGGGGGACACTGGGGAGCTGTTTTTT. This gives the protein CSVKGGDTGELFF.

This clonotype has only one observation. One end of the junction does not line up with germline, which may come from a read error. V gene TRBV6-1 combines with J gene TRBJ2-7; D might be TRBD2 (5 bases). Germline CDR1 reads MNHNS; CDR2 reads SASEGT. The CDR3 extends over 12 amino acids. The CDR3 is CASSESREGQNF. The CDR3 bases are TGTGCCAGCAGTGAATCTCGGGAAGGGCAGAACTTC.

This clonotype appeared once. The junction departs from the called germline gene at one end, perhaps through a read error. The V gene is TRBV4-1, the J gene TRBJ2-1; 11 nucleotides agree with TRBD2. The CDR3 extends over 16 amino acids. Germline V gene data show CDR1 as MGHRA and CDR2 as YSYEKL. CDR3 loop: CASNQGGLAGYNEQFF. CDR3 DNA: TGCGCCAGCAACCAAGGCGGACTAGCGGGCTACAATGAGCAGTTCTTC.

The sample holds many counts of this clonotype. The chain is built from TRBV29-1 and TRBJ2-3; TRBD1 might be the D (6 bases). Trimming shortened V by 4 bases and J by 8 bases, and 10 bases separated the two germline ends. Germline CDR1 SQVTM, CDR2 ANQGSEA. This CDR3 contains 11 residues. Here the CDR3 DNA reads TGCAGCGTTGGACAGGTCCGTACGCAGTATTTT. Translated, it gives CSVGQVRTQYF.

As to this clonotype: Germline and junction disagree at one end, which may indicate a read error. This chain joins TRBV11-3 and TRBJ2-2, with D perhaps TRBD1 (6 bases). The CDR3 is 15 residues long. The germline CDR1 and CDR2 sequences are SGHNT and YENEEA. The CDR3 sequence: CASSLGQVNTWELFF. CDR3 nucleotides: TGTGCCAGCAGCTTAGGACAGGTTAACACCTGGGAGCTGTTTTTC.

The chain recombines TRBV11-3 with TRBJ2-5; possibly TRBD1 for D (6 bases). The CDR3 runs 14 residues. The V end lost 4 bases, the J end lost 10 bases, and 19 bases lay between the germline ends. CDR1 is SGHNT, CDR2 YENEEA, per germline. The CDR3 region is CASSSGTSHGIQYF. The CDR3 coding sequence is TGTGCCAGCAGCTCCGGGACATCGCATGGTATCCAGTACTTC.

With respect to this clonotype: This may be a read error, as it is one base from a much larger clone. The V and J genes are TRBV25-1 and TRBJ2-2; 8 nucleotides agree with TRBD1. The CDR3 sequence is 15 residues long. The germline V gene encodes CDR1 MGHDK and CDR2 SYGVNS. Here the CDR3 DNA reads TGTGCCAGCAGTGATCAGGGGGCCTACACCGGGAAGCTGTTTTTT. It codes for CASSDQGAYTGKLFF.

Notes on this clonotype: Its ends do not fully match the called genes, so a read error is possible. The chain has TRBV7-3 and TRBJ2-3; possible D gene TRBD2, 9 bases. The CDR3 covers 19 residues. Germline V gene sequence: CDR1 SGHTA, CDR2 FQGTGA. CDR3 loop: CASSFRGPLAGYLTDAQYF. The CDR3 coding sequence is TGTGCCAGCAGCTTCAGGGGGCCCCTAGCGGGGTACCTCACAGATGCGCAGTATTTT.

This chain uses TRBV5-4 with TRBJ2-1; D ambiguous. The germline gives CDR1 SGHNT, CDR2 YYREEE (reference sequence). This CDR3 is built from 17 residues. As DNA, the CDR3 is TGTATCAGCACCCGTGTGGGCACCGGCCGCGCAGCCGATGAGCAGTTCTTC. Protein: CISTRVGTGRAADEQFF.

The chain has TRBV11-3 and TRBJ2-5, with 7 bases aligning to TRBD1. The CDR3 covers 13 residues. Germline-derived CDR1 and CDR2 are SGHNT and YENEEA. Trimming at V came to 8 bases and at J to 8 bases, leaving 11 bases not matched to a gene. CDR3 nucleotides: TGTGCCAGCCCCGGGACAGCGCATGGTACCCAGTACTTC. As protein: CASPGTAHGTQYF.

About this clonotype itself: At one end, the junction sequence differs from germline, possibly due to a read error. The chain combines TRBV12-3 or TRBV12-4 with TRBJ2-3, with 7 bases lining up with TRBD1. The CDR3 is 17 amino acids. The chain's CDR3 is CTSSFTGDTLSTDTQYF. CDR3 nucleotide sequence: TGTACCAGCAGTTTTACAGGGGACACGCTTAGCACAGATACGCAGTATTTT.

The CDR3 reads CATRRVGTDMQYF. CDR3 sequence (DNA): TGTGCCACCCGGAGGGTGGGCACAGACATGCAGTATTTT. The chain combines TRBV6-5 with TRBJ2-3, with D possibly TRBD2 on 6 matching bases. The V end lost 10 bases, the J end lost 11 bases, and 22 bases lay between the germline ends. This CDR3 has 13 amino acids. Germline V lookup: CDR1 MNHEY, CDR2 SVGAGI.